What follows are 19 T cell receptor beta chains derived from one specimen sequenced in a study of shared clonotypes between healthy human individuals (TCRdb year 2020). CD8 naive samples consisted of CD45RO-negative cells that were positively selected for CCR7, yielding a CD45RA+CCR7+ population without TemRA cells. Libraries were built with the immunoSEQ multiplex PCR assay. TCRdb's version of the immuneACCESS table is confined to in-frame rearrangements and falls short of the full clone set. An unresolved V gene accounts for under half of the shortfall where checked; the remainder is of unknown origin. The sample table shows 450,000 to 700,000 clones, and 95% are seen once. 0.09% to 0.13% of the sample is taken by the ten largest. Material for sequencing was naive CD8+ T cells sorted from blood. This specimen's cell subset or site label, per the study, means: CD45RA+CCR7+. These receptors were collected from a woman aged 25 to 39 in good health.

The J gene is TRBJ1-6, the V gene TRBV4-1; D is perhaps TRBD1 (5 bases). The CDR3 length is 13 residues. Trimming took off 4 bases at V and 6 bases at J, with 7 bases between the two ends. Germline V CDR1 and CDR2: MGHRA, YSYEKL. This CDR3 reads CASSPGTNSPLHF. The CDR3 DNA follows: TGCGCCAGCAGCCCCGGGACTAATTCACCCCTCCACTTT.

The chain recombines TRBV10-3 with TRBJ2-1, with 12 bases that match TRBD2. CDR1 is ENHRY, CDR2 SYGVKD, per germline. With V trimmed by 6 bases and J by 4 bases, 7 bases remained unmatched. The CDR3 has 16 amino acids. The DNA for the CDR3 is TGTGCCATCAGCCCGAAGGGGACTAGCGGGTACAATGAGCAGTTCTTC. It codes for CAISPKGTSGYNEQFF.

This chain connects TRBV28 to TRBJ2-4, with a possible D match to TRBD1 (6 bases). Trimming left V 5 bases short and J 0 bases short, with 11 bases between. The CDR3 has 15 residues. CDR1 and CDR2 from the germline V gene are MDHEN and SYDVKM. CDR3 sequence (DNA): TGTGCCAGCAGTCTGGGGGCTCTAGCCAAAAACATTCAGTACTTC. Its protein product is CASSLGALAKNIQYF.

In this sample, this clone turned up once. The chain links TRBV29-1 to TRBJ2-5; maybe TRBD2 (6 bases). The germline V gene encodes CDR1 SQVTM and CDR2 ANQGSEA. V was clipped by 1 base and J by 0 bases, with 24 bases between them. CDR3 length: 19 amino acids. The CDR3, as DNA: TGCAGCGTTGAAGCGCTCCCCGGACTACCAAGTGTCAACCAAGAGACCCAGTACTTC. Amino acids: CSVEALPGLPSVNQETQYF.

The V and J genes are TRBV27 and TRBJ2-1, with D uncertain. Germline loops: CDR1 MNHEY, CDR2 SMNVEV (reference sequence). The CDR3 extends over 15 amino acids. Trimming cost V 2 bases and J 6 bases, with 14 bases left between them. The CDR3 nucleotides are TGTGCCAGCAGTTTAAGTCTGGCTCCCATCAATGAGCAGTTCTTC. Encoded protein: CASSLSLAPINEQFF.

The chain recombines TRBV28 with TRBJ2-1; tentative D call: TRBD2 (6 bases). The CDR3 covers 14 residues. Germline V gene data show CDR1 as MDHEN and CDR2 as SYDVKM. Trimming took off 2 bases at V and 10 bases at J, with 15 bases between the two ends. The CDR3 protein is CASSLHSGPPEQFF. Here the CDR3 DNA reads TGTGCCAGCAGTTTACATAGCGGCCCCCCCGAGCAGTTCTTC.

The rearrangement joins TRBV28 to TRBJ1-5; D is undetermined. The CDR3 totals 16 residues. Germline lookup yields CDR1 MDHEN and CDR2 SYDVKM. Trimming left V 2 bases short and J 2 bases short, with 13 bases between. The CDR3 protein is CASSLTSSVGNQPQHF. CDR3 DNA sequence: TGTGCCAGCAGTTTAACCTCATCGGTTGGCAATCAGCCCCAGCATTTT. Complete variable domain (other parts from reference TRBV28 and TRBJ1-5): DVKVTQSSRYLVKRTGEKVFLECVQDMDHENMFWYRQDPGLGLRLIYFSYDVKMKEKGDIPEGYSVSREKKERFSLILESASTNQTSMYLCASSLTSSVGNQPQHFGDGTRLSIL.

The count of this clone is one. The chain combines TRBV7-9 with TRBJ2-2; 7 nucleotides align to TRBD1. This CDR3 comprises 15 residues. Germline trimming cut 1 base from V and 5 bases from J; bases unmatched to any gene: 4. Per germline, CDR1 SEHNR and CDR2 FQNEAQ (reference sequence). CDR3 loop: CASSLGGGGTGELFF. The DNA for the CDR3 is TGTGCCAGCAGCTTAGGAGGGGGCGGAACCGGGGAGCTGTTTTTT.

The CDR3 DNA follows: TGTGCCTGGAGTGCTGCGTTGGGCCGCTATGAGCAGTTCTTC. Protein product: CAWSAALGRYEQFF. The gene calls are TRBV30 and TRBJ2-1; the D is unclear. The germline gives CDR1 GTSNPN, CDR2 SVGIG (reference sequence). The CDR3 is 14 amino acids. Trimming shortened V by 1 base and J by 8 bases, and 15 bases separated the two germline ends.

The genes are TRBV27 and TRBJ2-3, with TRBD1 matching 7 bases. Germline CDR1 MNHEY, CDR2 SMNVEV (reference sequence). With V trimmed by 5 bases and J by 2 bases, 7 bases remained unmatched. The CDR3 covers 15 residues. CDR3 residues: CASSLRQGNTDTQYF. CDR3 bases: TGTGCCAGCAGTCTCCGACAGGGTAACACAGATACGCAGTATTTT.

This chain connects TRBV7-9 to TRBJ2-1; the match to TRBD2 covers 10 bases. The ends lost 4 bases at V and 9 bases at J; junction bases unmatched: 12. The V gene's germline CDR1 is SEHNR and CDR2 FQNEAQ (reference sequence). CDR3 size: 16 residues. The CDR3 DNA reads as TGTGCCAGCAGCTCAGAGCGGGAGGGCCGAAGTGGTGAGCAGTTCTTC. This encodes CASSSEREGRSGEQFF.

The chain links TRBV6-1 to TRBJ2-1; 10 bases agree with TRBD2. The germline V gene has CDR1 MNHNS and CDR2 SASEGT. With V trimmed by 4 bases and J by 4 bases, 16 bases remained unmatched. This CDR3 contains 19 residues. As DNA, the CDR3 is TGTGCCAGCAGTGCAAGCGGGAGGGGTATACCCACAATATACAATGAGCAGTTCTTC. It yields the protein CASSASGRGIPTIYNEQFF.

Concerning this clone: This sample also contains other DNA sequences that code for the same CDR3. The rearrangement uses TRBV28 and TRBJ2-1; unclear D gene. CDR1 and CDR2 (germline): MDHEN, SYDVKM. The V and J ends lost 8 bases and 0 bases respectively, with 5 bases between them. CDR3 length: 12 residues. The CDR3 nucleotides are TGTGCCAGCGGCGGCTCCTACAATGAGCAGTTCTTC. Translated: CASGGSYNEQFF.

The chain combines TRBV15 with TRBJ1-4; tentative D call: TRBD1 (5 bases). Germline V gives CDR1 LNHNV, CDR2 YYDKDF (reference sequence). The CDR3 runs to 16 residues. Trimming left V 0 bases short and J 4 bases short, with 12 bases between. The CDR3 sequence is CATSRDLGRGNEKLFF. The CDR3 bases are TGTGCCACCAGCAGAGATCTGGGGCGCGGTAATGAAAAACTGTTTTTT. Full variable domain (outside the CDR3, taken from reference TRBV15 and TRBJ1-4): DAMVIQNPRYQVTQFGKPVTLSCSQTLNHNVMYWYQQKSSQAPKLLFHYYDKDFNNEADTPDNFQSRRPNTSFCFLDIRSPGLGDTAMYLCATSRDLGRGNEKLFFGSGTQLSVL.

The chain combines TRBV27 with TRBJ2-7; 11 nucleotides line up with TRBD2. From germline, CDR1 is MNHEY and CDR2 SMNVEV (reference sequence). The CDR3 is made up of 18 amino acids. V shed 5 bases and J 8 bases; nucleotides not matched to a gene: 20. For the CDR3, the DNA is TGTGCCAGCAGTGCCGGGACTAGCGGCCCCCTTTGGCCCCTCCAGCAGTACTTC. It is translated as CASSAGTSGPLWPLQQYF.

This clone was counted once. V and J are TRBV13 and TRBJ2-7; no definite D call. V lost 6 bases to trimming and J lost 4 bases, with 7 bases between them. Germline V CDR1 and CDR2: PRHDT, FYEKMQ (reference sequence). CDR3 length equals 11 residues. CDR3 residues: CASSEDYEQYF. CDR3 coding DNA: TGTGCCAGCAGTGAAGATTACGAGCAGTACTTC. The variable domain in full, with the rest retrieved from reference TRBV13 and TRBJ2-7, is AAGVIQSPRHLIKEKRETATLKCYPIPRHDTVYWYQQGPGQDPQFLISFYEKMQSDKGSIPDRFSAQQFSDYHSELNMSSLELGDSALYFCASSEDYEQYFGPGTRLTVT.

The CDR3 DNA reads as TGTGCCAGTATTCGCCACGGGACAGGGATCGATCAGCCCCAGCATTTT. Its translation: CASIRHGTGIDQPQHF. The rearrangement joins TRBV19 to TRBJ1-5; 9 bases align to TRBD1. CDR3 length: 16 amino acids. CDR1 and CDR2 (germline): LNHDA, SQIVND (reference sequence). V was clipped by 7 bases and J by 5 bases; unmatched bases: 12.

This clone was observed a few times. The chain links TRBV30 to TRBJ1-3; maybe TRBD1 (5 bases). V lost 6 bases and J lost 0, with 12 bases in between. CDR1 and CDR2 from the germline V gene are GTSNPN and SVGIG (reference sequence). CDR3 length: 14 residues. The CDR3 reads CACRGAYSGNTIYF. CDR3 sequence (DNA): TGTGCCTGCCGAGGGGCGTACTCTGGAAACACCATATATTTT. Full variable domain (remainder filled in from reference TRBV30 and TRBJ1-3): SQTIHQWPATLVQPVGSPLSLECTVEGTSNPNLYWYRQAAGRGLQLLFYSVGIGQISSEVPQNLSASRPQDRQFILSSKKLLLSDSGFYLCACRGAYSGNTIYFGEGSWLTVV.

The chain couples TRBV6-5 to TRBJ1-4, with D unclear. V was clipped by 0 bases and J by 0 bases, with 5 bases between them. The V gene's germline CDR1 is MNHEY and CDR2 SVGAGI. This CDR3 spans 15 amino acids. The CDR3: CASSYSRATNEKLFF. The CDR3 DNA is TGTGCCAGCAGTTACTCGCGGGCAACTAATGAAAAACTGTTTTTT.